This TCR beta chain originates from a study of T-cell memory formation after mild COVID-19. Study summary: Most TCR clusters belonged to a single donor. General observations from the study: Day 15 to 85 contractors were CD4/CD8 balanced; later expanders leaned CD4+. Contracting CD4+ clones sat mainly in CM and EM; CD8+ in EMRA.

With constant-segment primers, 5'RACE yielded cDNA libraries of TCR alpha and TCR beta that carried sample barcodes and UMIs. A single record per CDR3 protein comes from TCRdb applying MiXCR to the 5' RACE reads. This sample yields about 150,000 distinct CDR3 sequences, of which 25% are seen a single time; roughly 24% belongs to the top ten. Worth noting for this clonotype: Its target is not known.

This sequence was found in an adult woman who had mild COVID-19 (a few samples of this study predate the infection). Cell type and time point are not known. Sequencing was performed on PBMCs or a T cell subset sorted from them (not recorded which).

DNA of the CDR3: TGTGCCACCGGACCGTGGGGGGAGCAGTACTTC. Encoded protein: CATGPWGEQYF. This sequence joins TRBV12-3 or TRBV12-4 and TRBJ2-7; D tentatively fits TRBD1 or TRBD2 (5 bases each). The CDR3 loop spans 11 amino acids. Trimming took off 10 bases at V and 7 bases at J, with 14 bases between the two ends.